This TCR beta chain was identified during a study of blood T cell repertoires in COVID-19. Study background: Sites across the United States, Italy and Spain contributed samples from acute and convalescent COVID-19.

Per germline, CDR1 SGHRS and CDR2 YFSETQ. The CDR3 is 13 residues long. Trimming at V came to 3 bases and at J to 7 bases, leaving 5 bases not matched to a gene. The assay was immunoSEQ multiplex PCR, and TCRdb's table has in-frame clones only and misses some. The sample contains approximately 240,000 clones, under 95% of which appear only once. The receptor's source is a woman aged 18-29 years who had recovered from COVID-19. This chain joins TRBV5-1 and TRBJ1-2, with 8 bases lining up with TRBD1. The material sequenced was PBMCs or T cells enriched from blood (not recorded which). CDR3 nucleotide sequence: TGCGCCAGCAGCTCGGACAGGGCCGCTGGCTACACCTTC. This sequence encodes CASSSDRAAGYTF.